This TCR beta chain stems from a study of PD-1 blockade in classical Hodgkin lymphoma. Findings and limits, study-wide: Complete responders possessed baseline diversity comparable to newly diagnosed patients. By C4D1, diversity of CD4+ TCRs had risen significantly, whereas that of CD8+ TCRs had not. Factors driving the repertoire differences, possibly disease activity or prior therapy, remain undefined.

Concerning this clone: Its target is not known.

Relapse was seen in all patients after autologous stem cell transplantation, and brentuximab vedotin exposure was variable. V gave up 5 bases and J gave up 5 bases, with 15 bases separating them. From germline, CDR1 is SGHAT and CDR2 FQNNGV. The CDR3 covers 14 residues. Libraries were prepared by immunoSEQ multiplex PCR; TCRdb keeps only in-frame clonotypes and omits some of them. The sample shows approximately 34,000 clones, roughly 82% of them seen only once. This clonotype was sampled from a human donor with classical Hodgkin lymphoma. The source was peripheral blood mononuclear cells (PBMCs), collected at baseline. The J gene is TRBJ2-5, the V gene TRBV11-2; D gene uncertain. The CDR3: CASSPVTLWETQYF. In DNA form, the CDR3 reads TGTGCCAGCAGCCCTGTGACCCTGTGGGAGACCCAGTACTTC.